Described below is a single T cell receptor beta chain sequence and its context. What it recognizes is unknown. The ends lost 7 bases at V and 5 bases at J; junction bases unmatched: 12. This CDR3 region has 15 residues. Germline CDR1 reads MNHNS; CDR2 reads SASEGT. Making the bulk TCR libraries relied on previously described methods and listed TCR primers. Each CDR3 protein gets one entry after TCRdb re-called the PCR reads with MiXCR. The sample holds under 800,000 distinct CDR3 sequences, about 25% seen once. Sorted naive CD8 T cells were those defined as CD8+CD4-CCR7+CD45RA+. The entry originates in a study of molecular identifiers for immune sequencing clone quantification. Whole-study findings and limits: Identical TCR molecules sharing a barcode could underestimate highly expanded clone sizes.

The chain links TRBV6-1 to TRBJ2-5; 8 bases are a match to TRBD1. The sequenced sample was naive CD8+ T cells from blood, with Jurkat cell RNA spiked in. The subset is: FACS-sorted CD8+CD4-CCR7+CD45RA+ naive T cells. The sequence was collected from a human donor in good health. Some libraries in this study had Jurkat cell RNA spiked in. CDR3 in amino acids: CASNIAGGARETQYF. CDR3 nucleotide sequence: TGTGCCAGCAATATCGCAGGGGGCGCCCGGGAGACCCAGTACTTC.